These T cell receptor beta chains were read from a single sample in a study of blood T cell repertoires in COVID-19. Some clones are missing from TCRdb's copy, which holds only in-frame ones; the method was immunoSEQ multiplex PCR. The table records hundreds of thousands of clones, 75% to 90% of them present only once. The sequenced material came from peripheral blood. These receptor sequences come from a woman under 30 with acute or convalescent COVID-19. Each CDR3 is given with its conserved first and last residue. D genes are given only for firm matches. A clone size is listed for some rows: how often the clone was seen (once, few, many), or a class if it is expanded.

clone size: -
J gene: TRBJ2-2
D gene: TRBD1
V gene: TRBV4-1
CDR3 DNA: TGCGCCAGCAGCCAAGGACAGGGGCCGGGGAACACCGGGGAGCTGTTTTTT
CDR3 protein: CASSQGQGPGNTGELFF

clone size: -
J gene: TRBJ2-5
D gene: -
V gene: TRBV11-2
CDR3 DNA: TGTGCCAGCAGCTTGGGGGGGCTTGGAGAGACCCAGTACTTC
CDR3 protein: CASSLGGLGETQYF

clone size: -
J gene: TRBJ2-3
D gene: TRBD1
V gene: TRBV5-8
CDR3 DNA: TGTGCCAGCAGCCCTGGACAGGTGTATCCAGATACGCAGTATTTT
CDR3 protein: CASSPGQVYPDTQYF

clone size: -
J gene: TRBJ2-3
D gene: TRBD2
V gene: TRBV29-1
CDR3 DNA: TGCAGCGTTGAAGAGTTTAGCGGGAGGGCGGAAGATACGCAGTATTTT
CDR3 protein: CSVEEFSGRAEDTQYF

clone size: -
J gene: TRBJ1-5
D gene: -
V gene: TRBV6-5
CDR3 DNA: TGTGCCAGCAGTCCGGCCGAGGGATCCAATCAGCCCCAGCATTTT
CDR3 protein: CASSPAEGSNQPQHF

clone size: -
J gene: TRBJ2-6
D gene: -
V gene: TRBV7-3
CDR3 DNA: TGTGCCAGCAGCTTATGGGGCAGCACTGGGGCCAACGTCCTGACTTTC
CDR3 protein: CASSLWGSTGANVLTF

clone size: -
J gene: TRBJ1-1
D gene: -
V gene: TRBV2
CDR3 DNA: TGTGCCAGCGCCACTTTATACGGGGACATGAACACTGAAGCTTTCTTT
CDR3 protein: CASATLYGDMNTEAFF

clone size: -
J gene: TRBJ1-3
D gene: TRBD1
V gene: TRBV15
CDR3 DNA: TGTGCCACCAGCATAGACAGGGGGACGAACACCATATATTTT
CDR3 protein: CATSIDRGTNTIYF

clone size: -
J gene: TRBJ1-1
D gene: TRBD1
V gene: TRBV5-1
CDR3 DNA: TGCGCCAGCAACCAAGGACCGGGACAGGGGGCTGAAGCTTTCTTT
CDR3 protein: CASNQGPGQGAEAFF

clone size: many
J gene: TRBJ2-3
D gene: TRBD2
V gene: TRBV4-2
CDR3 DNA: TGTGCCAGCAGCCAGAACCCGGGACTAGCGGGAGGAAAAGGCCGCACAGATACGCAGTATTTT
CDR3 protein: CASSQNPGLAGGKGRTDTQYF

clone size: -
J gene: TRBJ2-7
D gene: -
V gene: TRBV27
CDR3 DNA: TGTGCCAGCAGTTTGCGCGGGCTTAGCTACTACGAGCAGTACTTC
CDR3 protein: CASSLRGLSYYEQYF

clone size: -
J gene: TRBJ2-1
D gene: TRBD2
V gene: TRBV5-1
CDR3 DNA: TGCGCCAGCAGCTTGGAACTAGCGGGAACCGGTGAGCAGTTCTTC
CDR3 protein: CASSLELAGTGEQFF

clone size: many
J gene: TRBJ1-2
D gene: -
V gene: TRBV7-3
CDR3 DNA: TGTGCCAGCAGCCAGGGGTCGGGCTACACCTTC
CDR3 protein: CASSQGSGYTF

clone size: -
J gene: TRBJ2-7
D gene: -
V gene: TRBV24-1
CDR3 DNA: TGTGCCACCAGTGATACGGGACTGTCCTACGAGCAGTACTTC
CDR3 protein: CATSDTGLSYEQYF

clone size: -
J gene: TRBJ2-7
D gene: TRBD2
V gene: TRBV5-1
CDR3 DNA: TGCGCCAGCACTCAAGACGGGAGGGAGCAGTACTTC
CDR3 protein: CASTQDGREQYF

clone size: -
J gene: TRBJ2-7
D gene: -
V gene: TRBV7-9
CDR3 DNA: TGTGCCAGTCGGTCAGCGGGCGGTACCTACGAGCAGTACTTC
CDR3 protein: CASRSAGGTYEQYF

clone size: -
J gene: TRBJ2-7
D gene: -
V gene: TRBV29-1
CDR3 DNA: TGCAGCGTTGCCGCGGGGAATCTAGGCGAGCAGTACTTC
CDR3 protein: CSVAAGNLGEQYF

clone size: -
J gene: TRBJ1-5
D gene: -
V gene: TRBV9
CDR3 DNA: TGTGCCAGCAGCGCGACAGTCAACGAACCCGGGAGCAATCAGCCCCAGCATTTT
CDR3 protein: CASSATVNEPGSNQPQHF

clone size: few
J gene: TRBJ1-5
D gene: TRBD1
V gene: TRBV28
CDR3 DNA: TGTGCCAGCAGACGGGACAGGGGGTCCAATCAGCCCCAGCATTTT
CDR3 protein: CASRRDRGSNQPQHF

clone size: -
J gene: TRBJ2-7
D gene: -
V gene: TRBV2
CDR3 DNA: TGTGCCAGCCTTATCTCCTACGAGCAGTACTTC
CDR3 protein: CASLISYEQYF

clone size: few
J gene: TRBJ1-4
D gene: -
V gene: TRBV7-9
CDR3 DNA: TGTGCCAGCAGCTTTAATGTCGGTAATGAAAAACTGTTTTTT
CDR3 protein: CASSFNVGNEKLFF

clone size: -
J gene: TRBJ2-7
D gene: -
V gene: TRBV30
CDR3 DNA: TGTGCCTGGAGTCCCCAGGGGTGGACCTACGAGCAGTACTTC
CDR3 protein: CAWSPQGWTYEQYF

clone size: -
J gene: TRBJ1-2
D gene: TRBD1
V gene: TRBV29-1
CDR3 DNA: TGCAGCGTGCCAGGGGGCGCGGTCGGCTACACCTTC
CDR3 protein: CSVPGGAVGYTF

clone size: -
J gene: TRBJ2-2
D gene: -
V gene: TRBV6-5
CDR3 DNA: TGTGCCAGCTTTCGAAGAGGGAGCGACACCGGGGAGCTGTTTTTT
CDR3 protein: CASFRRGSDTGELFF

clone size: -
J gene: TRBJ1-1
D gene: TRBD1
V gene: TRBV23-1
CDR3 DNA: TGCGCCAGCAGTCAGGGACAGGGTTATACTGAAGCTTTCTTT
CDR3 protein: CASSQGQGYTEAFF

clone size: -
J gene: TRBJ2-7
D gene: TRBD1
V gene: TRBV24-1
CDR3 DNA: TGTGCCACCATGGGACAGGCCTACGAGCAGTACTTC
CDR3 protein: CATMGQAYEQYF

clone size: few
J gene: TRBJ2-3
D gene: TRBD2
V gene: TRBV5-4
CDR3 DNA: TGTGCCAGCAGCACCGGACTAGCGGGTTCCACAGATACGCAGTATTTT
CDR3 protein: CASSTGLAGSTDTQYF

clone size: -
J gene: TRBJ1-3
D gene: -
V gene: TRBV9
CDR3 DNA: TGTGCCAGCAGCGTAGATGGAGGGAGTGGAAACACCATATATTTT
CDR3 protein: CASSVDGGSGNTIYF

clone size: -
J gene: TRBJ1-1
D gene: -
V gene: TRBV6-6
CDR3 DNA: TGTGCCAGCAGTTCGACAGGATTCATGAACACTGAAGCTTTCTTT
CDR3 protein: CASSSTGFMNTEAFF

clone size: -
J gene: TRBJ2-1
D gene: -
V gene: TRBV28
CDR3 DNA: TGTGCCAGCAGCCTGACATGGGAGCAGTTCTTC
CDR3 protein: CASSLTWEQFF

clone size: -
J gene: TRBJ2-4
D gene: -
V gene: TRBV6-6
CDR3 DNA: TGTGCCAGCAGTTTGCAGGGTATGGAAAACATTCAGTACTTC
CDR3 protein: CASSLQGMENIQYF

clone size: -
J gene: TRBJ2-7
D gene: -
V gene: TRBV7-9
CDR3 DNA: TGTGCCAGCAGCTCACCGGCAGGGCCCCACGAGCAGTACTTC
CDR3 protein: CASSSPAGPHEQYF